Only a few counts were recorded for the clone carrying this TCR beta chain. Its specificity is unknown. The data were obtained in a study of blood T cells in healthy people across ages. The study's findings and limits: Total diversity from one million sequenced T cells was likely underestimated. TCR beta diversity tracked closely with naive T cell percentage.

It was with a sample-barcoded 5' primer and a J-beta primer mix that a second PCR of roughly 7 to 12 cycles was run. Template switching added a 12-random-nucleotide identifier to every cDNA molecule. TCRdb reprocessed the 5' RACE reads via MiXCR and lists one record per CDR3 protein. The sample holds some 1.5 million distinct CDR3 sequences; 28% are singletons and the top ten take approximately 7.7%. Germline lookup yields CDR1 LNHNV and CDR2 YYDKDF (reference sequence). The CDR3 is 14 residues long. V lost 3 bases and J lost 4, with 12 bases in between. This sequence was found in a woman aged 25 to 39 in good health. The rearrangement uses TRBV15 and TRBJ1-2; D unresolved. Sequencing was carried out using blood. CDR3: CATSRTSEAYGYTF. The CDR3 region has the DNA TGTGCCACCAGCAGGACGTCGGAGGCCTATGGCTACACCTTC.